This TCR beta chain is drawn from a study of T cell repertoires in cytomegalovirus infection (dated by TCRdb to about 2019). Regarding the study in general: Because public TCR beta signatures pointed to carriage of CMV infection together with the matching HLA type, the HLA type of each donor mattered for the analysis.

Summary of the overall study and its limitations: The ex vivo response was dominated by HLA-C-restricted CMV-specific TCR beta clonotypes, and the single most frequent clonotype in two of eight donors was supplied by these HLA-C-restricted clonotypes. In both this cohort and an independent roughly 400-donor cohort, the cumulative frequency of public TCR beta family members distinguished carriers of CMV infection plus the relevant HLA type.

Sequencing instrument: Illumina HiSeq 1500. Using fastp trimming at Q25 and MiXCR clonotype assembly, TCRdb reanalyzed the public sequencing data and kept in-frame beta chains. All rows with the same CDR3 protein become a single entry with the most common DNA and genes. The sample data list around 450,000 distinct CDR3 sequences, and 10% to 12% of these were observed just once. The top ten constitute roughly a tenth of the sample. From the germline V gene, CDR1 is SGHTA and CDR2 is FQGTGA. The CDR3 goes from the cysteine to the phenylalanine over 14 residues. The only DNA kept is the CDR3, 42 bases in frame from the first base. V gives up 3 bases and J gives up 7 bases, and the segment between their germline ends measures 12 bases. There are many counts of this clonotype. Its antigen remains unidentified. No base quality information exists; no much larger clone differs at one position.

The source of this sequence is a human donor in good health (CMV status not recorded). Some clones in this sample may be carry-over from other donors' samples. The sequenced material came from PBMCs. The sequence links TRBV7-3 to TRBJ2-2; the D gene may be TRBD1 or TRBD2, since each aligns over 6 bases. CDR3 reads: CASSLDGGGGELFF. The DNA sequence reads TGTGCCAGCAGCTTGGACGGAGGGGGCGGGGAGCTGTTTTTT.